The clone carrying this TCR beta chain appeared many times. The CDR3 loop spans 17 amino acids. V lost 5 bases, J lost 1 base, and 10 bases stayed unmatched. The germline gives CDR1 LNHDA, CDR2 SQIVND (reference sequence). These data belong to a study of kidney transplant recipient with SARS-CoV-2 infection. One entry per CDR3 protein, called by TCRdb with MiXCR from the reads. The sample lists 250,000 or so distinct CDR3 sequences; under 35% were seen once. The sample was a blood sample, taken at baseline and between days 110 and 120 from a kidney transplant recipient. The TCR was taken from a male patient aged 30 to 39 who had COVID-19 and was a kidney transplant recipient. Some T cells may be supplied by the graft donor. The chain has TRBV19 and TRBJ2-7, with 11 bases matching TRBD1. This CDR3 is CASSPGTGGGRSYEQYF. The DNA of the CDR3 is TGTGCCAGTAGTCCCGGGACAGGGGGTGGAAGATCCTACGAGCAGTACTTC.